The clone carrying this T cell receptor beta chain has just one count. The CDR3 is 10 residues long. Between the trimmed V and J ends, which lost 3 bases and 10 bases, there was a span of 6 bases. CDR1 and CDR2 (germline): MDHEN, SYDVKM. This sample was included in a study of cytomegalovirus exposure and HLA in healthy donors. PCR used 60 Vbeta primers and 13 Jbeta primers. Source study methods: Some 11 million of the 75 million to 95 million unique TCR beta chains counted in a later analysis were shared. TCRdb keeps only in-frame clones here, not all; method: immunoSEQ multiplex PCR. The V and J calls and clone size were taken over from that table, and D and trimming were inferred from the DNA. The data show under 200,000 clones, roughly 86% seen once.

The sequence derives from a man in his forties in good health and CMV-seropositive. The gene calls are TRBV28 and TRBJ2-5, with a possible D match to TRBD1 (6 bases). The sequenced material came from PBMCs. CDR3 residues: CASSFRGQYF. CDR3 nucleotide sequence: TGTGCCAGCAGTTTCAGGGGCCAGTACTTC.